This is a list of T cell receptor beta chains from one sample in a study of breast tumors, draining lymph nodes, adjacent tissues. TCRdb re-analysed the multiplex PCR reads in MiXCR, keeping a single row per CDR3 protein. The table lists some 31,000 distinct CDR3 sequences, less than 65% of them singletons. The source material was breast tumor tissue. All receptors come from a female donor with breast cancer. Some clones in this sample may be carry-over from other donors' samples. The CDR3 runs from the conserved cysteine through the conserved F or W. The D gene is left open where the match is weak. Not all rows give a size; the values are once, few, many and, for expanded clones, a class.

-,12,TRBJ1-6,TRBV29-1,-,CTEGGRESPLHF,TGCACCGAAGGAGGCCGAGAGTCACCCCTCCACTTT
-,15,TRBJ2-7,TRBV7-2,TRBD2,CASTVTEAGDYEQYF,TGTGCCAGCACTGTAACAGAGGCGGGGGACTACGAGCAGTACTTC
medium-sized,13,TRBJ2-7,TRBV5-1,-,CASSLDRRYEQYF,TGCGCCAGCAGCTTAGACAGGAGGTACGAGCAGTACTTC
-,14,TRBJ2-5,TRBV18,-,CASSPPSVQETQYF,TGTGCCAGCTCACCACCGAGTGTCCAAGAGACCCAGTACTTC
-,14,TRBJ2-7,TRBV9,TRBD2,CASSTQAGHYEQYF,TGTGCCAGCAGCACTCAAGCGGGGCACTACGAGCAGTACTTC
many,18,TRBJ2-1,TRBV6-4,TRBD2,CASSHPRRLAGGPYEQFF,TGTGCCAGCAGTCACCCGCGCCGACTAGCGGGAGGGCCATATGAGCAGTTCTTC
-,14,TRBJ2-7,TRBV19,-,CASSMGQGSYEQYF,TGTGCCAGTAGTATGGGGCAGGGTTCCTACGAGCAGTACTTC
-,14,TRBJ2-7,TRBV7-8,TRBD2,CASSSLAGEREQYF,TGTGCCAGCAGCTCACTAGCGGGAGAGCGGGAACAGTACTTC
-,12,TRBJ1-1,TRBV28,-,CASRGPDTEAFF,TGTGCCAGCAGGGGACCCGACACTGAAGCTTTCTTT
medium-sized,13,TRBJ2-2,TRBV7-2,-,CASSPSNTGELFF,TGTGCCAGCAGCCCATCGAACACCGGGGAGCTGTTTTTT
many,15,TRBJ2-1,TRBV6-5,-,CASSSRQGHYNEQFF,TGTGCCAGCAGCAGCAGGCAGGGCCACTACAATGAGCAGTTCTTC
-,12,TRBJ2-5,TRBV20-1,-,CSPWVGEETQYF,TGCAGCCCGTGGGTGGGGGAAGAGACCCAGTACTTC
-,13,TRBJ2-1,TRBV9,-,CASSAGHANEQFF,TGTGCCAGCAGCGCTGGACACGCCAATGAGCAGTTCTTC
few,12,TRBJ2-3,TRBV9,-,CASSFPTDTQYF,TGTGCCAGCAGCTTCCCTACAGATACGCAGTATTTT
-,13,TRBJ1-2,TRBV6-6,-,CASSQQGSYGYTF,TGTGCCAGCAGTCAGCAGGGTTCCTATGGCTACACCTTC
few,15,TRBJ2-5,TRBV7-2,TRBD2,CASSLVGGERGKQDF,TGTGCCAGCAGCTTAGTAGGGGGGGAGCGGGGGAAGCAAGACTTC
-,16,TRBJ1-1,TRBV18,TRBD1,CASSPRWDRPNTEAFF,TGTGCCAGCTCACCTCGTTGGGACAGGCCGAACACTGAAGCTTTCTTT
many,13,TRBJ1-4,TRBV18,-,CASSTGGDEKLFF,TGTGCCAGCTCTACGGGGGGGGATGAAAAACTGTTTTTT
medium-sized,18,TRBJ2-7,TRBV28,TRBD2,CASSLNIVDGTNSYEQYF,TGTGCCAGCAGTTTAAATATCGTAGACGGGACTAACTCCTACGAGCAGTACTTC
-,17,TRBJ2-1,TRBV24-1,TRBD2,CATSDSSGRAVYNEQFF,TGTGCCACCAGTGATTCTAGCGGGAGGGCCGTTTACAATGAGCAGTTCTTC
-,15,TRBJ2-7,TRBV24-1,TRBD2,CATSPGTSGYYEQYF,TGTGCCACCAGTCCCGGGACTAGCGGATACTACGAGCAGTACTTC
-,16,TRBJ1-3,TRBV9,-,CASSVGRVRPGNTIYF,TGTGCCAGCAGCGTAGGTCGGGTTCGCCCTGGAAACACCATATATTTT
-,13,TRBJ1-5,TRBV5-1,-,CASSLGGDQPQHF,TGCGCCAGCAGCTTGGGAGGGGATCAGCCCCAGCATTTT
few,17,TRBJ2-7,TRBV7-2,TRBD1,CASSLVQSGTVSYEQYF,TGTGCCAGCAGCTTAGTCCAGTCCGGGACAGTCTCCTACGAGCAGTACTTC
many,13,TRBJ1-1,TRBV7-2,TRBD1,CASNPTGDTEAFF,TGTGCCAGCAACCCAACAGGGGACACTGAAGCTTTCTTT
few,14,TRBJ2-3,TRBV25-1,-,CASGDRFSTDTQYF,TGTGCCAGCGGCGACAGGTTTAGCACAGATACGCAGTATTTT
-,15,TRBJ2-7,TRBV10-3,-,CAINMGAGDTYEQYF,TGTGCCATCAACATGGGTGCGGGGGACACCTACGAGCAGTACTTC
-,13,TRBJ1-5,TRBV20-1,TRBD1,CSAMDRGIQPQHF,TGCAGTGCTATGGACAGGGGGATTCAGCCCCAGCATTTT
-,13,TRBJ2-5,TRBV19,-,CASSISGVETQYF,TGTGCCAGTAGTATTTCAGGGGTAGAGACCCAGTACTTC
-,14,TRBJ2-7,TRBV9,TRBD1,CASSVAQGAYEQYF,TGTGCCAGCAGCGTAGCGCAGGGGGCCTACGAGCAGTACTTC
many,16,TRBJ1-3,TRBV28,TRBD1,CASSTTGTGGQATIYF,TGTGCCAGCAGTACCACCGGGACAGGGGGGCAGGCCACCATATATTTT
few,14,TRBJ1-2,TRBV5-1,-,CASSLVPGIYGYTF,TGCGCCAGCAGCTTGGTTCCAGGAATCTATGGCTACACCTTC
-,16,TRBJ2-3,TRBV6-4,-,CASSEEGSIPADTQYF,TGTGCCAGCAGTGAAGAAGGGTCTATTCCTGCAGATACGCAGTATTTT
-,13,TRBJ1-6,TRBV6-5,TRBD1,CASSPGQGSPLHF,TGTGCCAGCTCCCCGGGACAGGGTTCACCCCTCCACTTT
-,15,TRBJ2-5,TRBV9,TRBD1,CASSAIPQGAETQYF,TGTGCCAGCAGCGCCATACCCCAGGGGGCGGAGACCCAGTACTTC
many,15,TRBJ2-1,TRBV4-3,-,CASSPVAPSYNEQFF,TGCGCCAGCAGCCCGGTAGCTCCGTCCTACAATGAGCAGTTCTTC
large,14,TRBJ2-5,TRBV7-2,TRBD2,CASSLQRGRETQYF,TGTGCCAGCAGCTTGCAGCGGGGGCGAGAGACCCAGTACTTC
medium-sized,15,TRBJ2-7,TRBV7-9,-,CASSLQGQASYEQYF,TGTGCCAGCAGCCTACAAGGTCAGGCCTCCTACGAGCAGTACTTC
-,16,TRBJ1-2,TRBV2,-,CASSERGGTITSGYTF,TGTGCCAGCAGTGAAAGGGGCGGGACAATTACTTCCGGCTACACCTTC
many,14,TRBJ1-5,TRBV12-3/TRBV12-4,-,CASSWQGGHQPQHF,TGTGCCAGCAGTTGGCAGGGAGGACATCAGCCCCAGCATTTT
once,12,TRBJ1-5,TRBV10-3,-,CAISSGNQPQHF,TGTGCCATCAGTTCAGGGAATCAGCCCCAGCATTTT